Listed here are 25 T cell receptor beta chains from one sample, sequenced in a study of CD8 T cells in ankylosing spondylitis (dated by TCRdb to the late 2010s). Points the paper makes about the study in general: A TCR beta motif of fewer than 10 highly homologous amino acid variants appeared characteristic of blood from ankylosing spondylitis patients.

The antigens of these receptors remain unknown. Library method: 5' RACE. Sequencing took place on an Illumina HiSeq 2500. In-frame beta chains were kept once TCRdb had trimmed the public reads at Q25 with fastp and called clones with MiXCR. Identical CDR3 protein sequences are pooled into one entry, listed with their most common genes and DNA. The sample contains 200,000 to 250,000 distinct CDR3 sequences, around 16% of them found a single time. The ten most abundant clones make up under 55% of the sample. Material: blood, either unsorted or a sorted T cell fraction (not recorded which). All receptors derive from a male donor with ankylosing spondylitis.

This clonotype was found a few times. The chain uses TRBV27 and TRBJ2-3; 7 bases fit TRBD1. The germline V gene has CDR1 MNHEY and CDR2 SMNVEV (reference sequence). Trimming removed 5 bases from V and 2 bases from J; junction bases left unmatched: 13. This CDR3 contains 17 residues. CDR3 sequence reads: CASSQLPGTEPTDTQYF. The CDR3 DNA sequence: TGTGCCAGCAGTCAACTCCCCGGGACAGAACCCACAGATACGCAGTATTTT.

CDR3 protein: CASRGSGQGIAEAFF. The CDR3 bases are TGTGCCAGCAGGGGATCGGGACAGGGGATCGCTGAAGCTTTCTTT. The rearrangement links TRBV2 to TRBJ1-1; 10 bases align to TRBD1. V lost 6 bases and J lost 6; bases outside the gene matches: 10. This CDR3 is built from 15 residues. The germline gives CDR1 SNHLY, CDR2 FYNNEI.

This clonotype was seen repeatedly, ten times or more. The chain couples TRBV12-3 or TRBV12-4 to TRBJ2-2; D perhaps matches TRBD1 (5 bases). The CDR3 runs to 13 residues. V gave up 5 bases and J gave up 8 bases, with 12 bases separating them. The CDR3 sequence: CASSAGYIGELFF. The CDR3, as DNA: TGTGCCAGCAGTGCAGGGTATATTGGGGAGCTGTTTTTT.

The CDR3 here is CASSLAGQGFEGDVLTF. The CDR3, as DNA: TGTGCCAGCAGCTTAGCGGGACAGGGTTTCGAGGGGGACGTCCTGACTTTC. J is TRBJ2-6 and V is TRBV7-9; 9 bases line up with TRBD1. V gave up 0 bases and J gave up 11 bases; unmatched junction bases: 11. Germline CDR1 and CDR2: SEHNR and FQNEAQ (reference sequence). The CDR3 is 17 residues long.

This clonotype was found many times. This chain connects TRBV29-1 to TRBJ2-1, with 8 bases aligning to TRBD1. V was pared by 5 bases and J by 0 bases, with 3 bases of the junction left unmatched. Germline V gene data show CDR1 as SQVTM and CDR2 as ANQGSEA. The CDR3 is 14 amino acids. The CDR3 DNA sequence: TGCAGCGTTCGACAGGGGAGCTCCTACAATGAGCAGTTCTTC. It codes for CSVRQGSSYNEQFF.

This clonotype came up a few times. The chain employs TRBV2 and TRBJ2-3; tentatively, D is TRBD1 or TRBD2 (5 bases each). V gave up 6 bases and J gave up 2 bases, with 9 bases separating them. The germline gives CDR1 SNHLY, CDR2 FYNNEI. CDR3 size: 13 residues. CDR3: CASRGESTDTQYF. The CDR3 DNA reads TGTGCCAGCAGGGGGGAATCCACAGATACGCAGTATTTT.

This chain links TRBV5-1 with TRBJ2-1; the match to TRBD1 covers 8 bases. Germline-derived CDR1 and CDR2 are SGHRS and YFSETQ. This CDR3 is 17 amino acids long. After removal of 2 bases from V and 4 bases from J, the junction contained 11 bases not matched to a gene. Written as DNA, the CDR3 is TGCGCCAGCAGCTTTGCGGGGACAGGAGAAGCATACAATGAGCAGTTCTTC. Translated, it gives CASSFAGTGEAYNEQFF.

This clonotype was recorded a few times. This chain connects TRBV6-1 to TRBJ1-5; TRBD1 matches 7 bases. CDR3 length: 15 amino acids. Trimming removed 1 base from V and 7 bases from J; junction bases left unmatched: 7. Germline V lookup: CDR1 MNHNS, CDR2 SASEGT. The CDR3, as DNA: TGTGCCAGCAGTGAAGAGCAGGGGGTGGGGCAGCCCCAGCATTTT. Protein: CASSEEQGVGQPQHF.

This clonotype has just a few counts. The J gene is TRBJ1-1, the V gene TRBV10-3; D is undetermined. Germline loops: CDR1 ENHRY, CDR2 SYGVKD. The CDR3 spans 12 residues. Deletions cut 5 bases from V and 5 bases from J, with 9 bases between. The CDR3 spells CAISSGTTEAFF. The DNA for the CDR3 is TGTGCCATCAGTTCGGGAACAACTGAAGCTTTCTTT.

In this sample, this clonotype turned up many times. The chain employs TRBV29-1 and TRBJ2-7; D may be TRBD1 (6 bases). Trimming removed 3 bases at V and 6 bases at J, with 9 bases between. The CDR3 sequence is 11 residues long. CDR1 is SQVTM and CDR2 is ANQGSEA in the germline V gene. The CDR3 loop is CSVETGGEQYF. In DNA, the CDR3 is TGCAGCGTTGAGACAGGTGGCGAGCAGTACTTC.

This clonotype was counted ten times or more. The rearrangement uses TRBV4-1 and TRBJ2-3; a possible D gene is TRBD1 (7 bases). The CDR3 is 16 residues long. Per the germline V gene, CDR1 is MGHRA and CDR2 is YSYEKL. Trimming left V 1 base short and J 4 bases short, with 15 bases between. The CDR3 protein is CASSQGRGAVADTQYF. CDR3 nucleotide sequence: TGCGCCAGCAGCCAAGGCAGGGGGGCTGTCGCAGATACGCAGTATTTT.

V usage is TRBV7-9 and J usage is TRBJ1-1, with D unresolved. CDR3 size: 14 residues. With 5 bases removed from V and 1 base from J, the gap between germline ends came to 11 bases. CDR1 is SEHNR, CDR2 FQNEAQ, per germline (reference sequence). The CDR3 protein is CASSALATNTEAFF. The CDR3 DNA follows: TGTGCCAGCAGCGCCTTGGCCACGAACACTGAAGCTTTCTTT.

V and J are TRBV6-2 or TRBV6-3 and TRBJ2-7, with D perhaps TRBD1 (6 bases). CDR3 length: 14 residues. The germline gives CDR1 MNHEY, CDR2 SVGEGT. The V and J ends lost 7 bases and 2 bases respectively, with 15 bases between them. CDR3 sequence (DNA): TGTGCCAGCAACCGGGACAAATTACCCTACGAGCAGTACTTC. It is translated as CASNRDKLPYEQYF.

This CDR3 is CASGIQGAVNTEAFF. The CDR3 DNA sequence: TGTGCCAGCGGAATCCAGGGGGCAGTTAACACTGAAGCTTTCTTT. The chain links TRBV27 to TRBJ1-1; 8 bases agree with TRBD1. The junction had 10 bases not matched to a gene; V was cut back by 8 bases and J by 2 bases. Germline-derived CDR1 and CDR2 are MNHEY and SMNVEV (reference sequence). The CDR3 consists of 15 residues.

V gene TRBV29-1 combines with J gene TRBJ1-2; possible D gene TRBD1, 5 bases. CDR1 and CDR2 from the germline V gene are SQVTM and ANQGSEA. V dropped 4 bases and J dropped 4 bases, with 13 bases sitting between them. The CDR3 is 13 residues long. In nucleotides, the CDR3 is TGCAGCGTTGGAGGGGCAACCCCCTATGGCTACACCTTC. Protein product: CSVGGATPYGYTF.

This clonotype was observed a few times. The rearrangement joins TRBV13 to TRBJ2-7, with TRBD1 matching over 7 bases. V dropped 0 bases and J dropped 2; count of bases not matched to a gene: 4. This CDR3 is 15 amino acids long. The germline V gene has CDR1 PRHDT and CDR2 FYEKMQ (reference sequence). The CDR3 DNA follows: TGTGCCAGCAGCTTAGGTAATGGACAGGCCTACGAGCAGTACTTC. It translates to CASSLGNGQAYEQYF.

This clonotype has at least ten counts. The chain combines TRBV12-3 or TRBV12-4 with TRBJ2-1; D unresolved. V lost 5 bases, J lost 2 bases, and 10 bases lay in between. This CDR3 has 14 residues. This chain's CDR3 is CASSSFGPYNEQFF. The CDR3, as DNA: TGTGCCAGCAGTAGCTTTGGTCCCTACAATGAGCAGTTCTTC.

This clonotype was recorded a few times. V gene TRBV13 combines with J gene TRBJ1-1; 9 nucleotides agree with TRBD1. The trim removed 4 bases at V and 1 base at J, leaving 13 bases unmatched. CDR1 and CDR2 from the germline V gene are PRHDT and FYEKMQ (reference sequence). The CDR3 has 18 residues. CDR3 nucleotide sequence: TGTGCCAGCAGCTCCACCGAACCCTGGACAGGGGAGAACACTGAAGCTTTCTTT. It encodes CASSSTEPWTGENTEAFF.

This clonotype occurred a few times. The CDR3 DNA follows: TGTGCCACCAGTGAAGCTGGCGACACCGGGGAGCTGTTTTTT. Translated, it gives CATSEAGDTGELFF. The chain recombines TRBV24-1 with TRBJ2-2; D is unclear. Trimming pared 4 bases from V and 3 bases from J, leaving 8 bases between. Germline-derived CDR1 and CDR2 are KGHDR and SFDVKD. There are 14 residues in the CDR3.

This clonotype was seen more than once but under ten times. This chain links TRBV11-2 with TRBJ2-5, with a weak D call TRBD2 (6 bases). Germline V gives CDR1 SGHAT, CDR2 FQNNGV. V was pared by 5 bases and J by 9 bases, with 28 bases between. This CDR3 region has 17 residues. CDR3 sequence (DNA): TGTGCCAGCAGCGGGGATTTGGGGACTGGTCCTTCGGTGGCCCAGTACTTC. Encoded protein: CASSGDLGTGPSVAQYF.

This clonotype showed up many times. The chain recombines TRBV29-1 with TRBJ1-1; tentatively, D is TRBD1 (6 bases). The CDR3 runs 13 residues. Trimming took off 2 bases at V and 6 bases at J, with 13 bases between the two ends. CDR1 SQVTM and CDR2 ANQGSEA come from the germline V gene. DNA for the CDR3: TGCAGCGTTGAATCTAACCGGGGGCCTGAAGCTTTCTTT. Protein product: CSVESNRGPEAFF.

This chain uses TRBV12-3 or TRBV12-4 with TRBJ1-4; TRBD1 matches 7 bases. The CDR3 runs to 11 residues. V trimming: 9 bases; J trimming: 6 bases; junction bases outside the gene matches: 1. In nucleotides, the CDR3 is TGTGCCAGTCAGGGGGATGAAAAACTGTTTTTT. Encoded protein: CASQGDEKLFF.

This clonotype was recorded at least ten times. The chain couples TRBV11-2 to TRBJ2-2; 7 bases are shared with TRBD2. Germline CDR1 and CDR2: SGHAT and FQNNGV. CDR3 length: 16 amino acids. V lost 4 bases and J lost 2; bases outside the gene matches: 7. The CDR3 here is CASSSAGGTNTGELFF. The CDR3 DNA is TGTGCCAGCAGCTCTGCCGGGGGGACCAACACCGGGGAGCTGTTTTTT.

This clonotype was detected only a few times. The genes are TRBV27 and TRBJ2-2, with 7 bases identical to TRBD2. CDR1 and CDR2 (germline): MNHEY, SMNVEV (reference sequence). Trimming at V came to 3 bases and at J to 7 bases, leaving 8 bases not matched to a gene. The CDR3 is 15 amino acids. CDR3 in amino acids: CASSFVGGPVGELFF. For the CDR3, the DNA is TGTGCCAGCAGTTTCGTGGGAGGGCCGGTCGGGGAGCTGTTTTTT.

The rearrangement joins TRBV29-1 to TRBJ2-7, with 8 bases aligning to TRBD1. The CDR3 covers 16 residues. V was clipped by 0 bases and J by 3 bases; unmatched bases: 10. Germline CDR1 and CDR2: SQVTM and ANQGSEA. The CDR3 bases are TGCAGCGTTGAAGAAATCGGAGCAGGGGGCTTCTACGAGCAGTACTTC. Its protein product is CSVEEIGAGGFYEQYF.